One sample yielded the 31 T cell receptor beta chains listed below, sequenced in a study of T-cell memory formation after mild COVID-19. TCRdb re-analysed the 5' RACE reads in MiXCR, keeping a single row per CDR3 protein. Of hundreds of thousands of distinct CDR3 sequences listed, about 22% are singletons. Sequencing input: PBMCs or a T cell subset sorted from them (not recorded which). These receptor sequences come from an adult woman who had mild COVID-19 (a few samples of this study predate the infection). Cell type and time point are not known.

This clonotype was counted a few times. The CDR3: CASSLGSGATSTDTQYF. The CDR3 DNA follows: TGTGCCAGCAGCTTAGGCAGCGGGGCCACTTCCACAGATACGCAGTATTTT. This chain joins TRBV7-9 and TRBJ2-3; 7 bases agree with TRBD2. Germline V gives CDR1 SEHNR, CDR2 FQNEAQ (reference sequence). This CDR3 is 17 amino acids long. After removal of 1 base from V and 2 bases from J, the junction contained 9 bases not matched to a gene. Full variable domain (outside the CDR3, taken from reference TRBV7-9 and TRBJ2-3): DTGVSQNPRHKITKRGQNVTFRCDPISEHNRLYWYRQTLGQGPEFLTYFQNEAQLEKSRLLSDRFSAERPKGSFSTLEIQRTEQGDSAMYLCASSLGSGATSTDTQYFGPGTRLTVL.

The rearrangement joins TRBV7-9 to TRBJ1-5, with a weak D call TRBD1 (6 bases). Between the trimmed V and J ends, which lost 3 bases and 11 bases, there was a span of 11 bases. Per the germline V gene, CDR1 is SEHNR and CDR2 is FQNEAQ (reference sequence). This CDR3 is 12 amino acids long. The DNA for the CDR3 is TGTGCCAGCAGCTTGGACAGTAAAGCCCAGCATTTT. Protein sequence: CASSLDSKAQHF.

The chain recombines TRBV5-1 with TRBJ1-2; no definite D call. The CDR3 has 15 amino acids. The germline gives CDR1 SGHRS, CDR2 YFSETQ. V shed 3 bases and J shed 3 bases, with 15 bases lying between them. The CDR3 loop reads CASSYEGRSDYGYTF. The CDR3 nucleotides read TGCGCCAGCAGCTATGAAGGCAGGAGCGACTATGGCTACACCTTC.

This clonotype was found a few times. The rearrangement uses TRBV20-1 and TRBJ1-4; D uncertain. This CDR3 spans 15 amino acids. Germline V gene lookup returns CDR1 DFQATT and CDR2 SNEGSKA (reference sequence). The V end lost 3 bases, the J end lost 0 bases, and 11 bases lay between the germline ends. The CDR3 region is CSASLAFATNEKLFF. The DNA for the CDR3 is TGCAGTGCTAGCTTGGCGTTCGCAACTAATGAAAAACTGTTTTTT.

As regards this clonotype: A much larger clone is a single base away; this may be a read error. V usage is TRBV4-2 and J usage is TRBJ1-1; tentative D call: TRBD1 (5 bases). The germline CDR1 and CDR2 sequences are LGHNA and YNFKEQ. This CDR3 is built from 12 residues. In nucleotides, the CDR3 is TGTGCCAGAAGCCGGGGGGACACTGAAGCTTTCTTT. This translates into CARSRGDTEAFF.

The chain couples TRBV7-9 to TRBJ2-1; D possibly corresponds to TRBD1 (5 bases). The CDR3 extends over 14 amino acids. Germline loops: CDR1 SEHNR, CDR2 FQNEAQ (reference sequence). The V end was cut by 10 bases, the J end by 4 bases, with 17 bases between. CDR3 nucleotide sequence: TGTGCCACCATGACAGATGCTGAATACAATGAGCAGTTCTTC. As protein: CATMTDAEYNEQFF.

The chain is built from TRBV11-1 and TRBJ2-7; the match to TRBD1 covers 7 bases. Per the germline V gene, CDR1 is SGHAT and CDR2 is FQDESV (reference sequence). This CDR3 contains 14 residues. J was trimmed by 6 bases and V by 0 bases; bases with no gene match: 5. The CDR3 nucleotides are TGTGCCAGCAGCTTAGCCGCGAGGGACAGCGAGCAGTACTTC. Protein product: CASSLAARDSEQYF.

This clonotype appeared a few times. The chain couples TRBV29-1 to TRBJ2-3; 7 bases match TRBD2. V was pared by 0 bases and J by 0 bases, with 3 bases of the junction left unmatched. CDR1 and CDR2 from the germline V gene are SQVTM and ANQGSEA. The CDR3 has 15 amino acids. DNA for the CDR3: TGCAGCGTTGAAGATGGGGGGGGGAGCACAGATACGCAGTATTTT. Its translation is CSVEDGGGSTDTQYF.

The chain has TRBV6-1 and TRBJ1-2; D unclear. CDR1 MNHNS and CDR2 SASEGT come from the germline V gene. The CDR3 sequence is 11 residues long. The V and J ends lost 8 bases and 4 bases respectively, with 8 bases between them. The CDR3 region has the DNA TGTGCCAGCGAGACTCTCTATGGCTACACCTTC. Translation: CASETLYGYTF.

In nucleotides, the CDR3 is TGTGCCAGCAGCTCTACTAGCGGGGGGGCATCAGATACGCAGTATTTT. Its protein is CASSSTSGGASDTQYF. The genes are TRBV11-3 and TRBJ2-3; 13 bases align to TRBD2. Germline assignment: CDR1 SGHNT and CDR2 YENEEA. With 4 bases clipped from V and 4 bases from J, the junction kept 5 bases outside the gene matches. The CDR3 is 16 residues long.

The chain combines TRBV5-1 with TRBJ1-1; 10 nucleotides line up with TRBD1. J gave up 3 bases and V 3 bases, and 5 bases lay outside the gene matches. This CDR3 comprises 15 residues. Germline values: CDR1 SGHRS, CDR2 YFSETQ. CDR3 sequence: CASSSRQGAHTEAFF. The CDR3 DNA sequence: TGCGCCAGCAGCTCCCGACAGGGGGCGCACACTGAAGCTTTCTTT.

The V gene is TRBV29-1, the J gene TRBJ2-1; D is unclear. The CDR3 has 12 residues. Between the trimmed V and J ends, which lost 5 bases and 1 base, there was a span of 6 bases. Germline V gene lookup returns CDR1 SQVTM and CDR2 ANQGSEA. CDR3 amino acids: CSVTFSYNEQFF. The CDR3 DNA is TGCAGCGTTACATTTTCCTACAATGAGCAGTTCTTC.

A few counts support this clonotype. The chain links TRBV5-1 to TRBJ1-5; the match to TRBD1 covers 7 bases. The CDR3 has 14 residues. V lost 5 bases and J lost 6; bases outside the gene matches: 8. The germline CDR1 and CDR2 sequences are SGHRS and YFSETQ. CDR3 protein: CASSSGTEGQPQHF. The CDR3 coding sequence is TGCGCCAGCAGTTCCGGGACAGAAGGTCAGCCCCAGCATTTT.

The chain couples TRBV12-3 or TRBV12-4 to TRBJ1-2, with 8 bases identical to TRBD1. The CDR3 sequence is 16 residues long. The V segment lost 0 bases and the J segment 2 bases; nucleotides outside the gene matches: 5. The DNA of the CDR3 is TGTGCCAGCAGTTTAGCGACAGGGGTCAGAAACTATGGCTACACCTTC. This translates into CASSLATGVRNYGYTF.

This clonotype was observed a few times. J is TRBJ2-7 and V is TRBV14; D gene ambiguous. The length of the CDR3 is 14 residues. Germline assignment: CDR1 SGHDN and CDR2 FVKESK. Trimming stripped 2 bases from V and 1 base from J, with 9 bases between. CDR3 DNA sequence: TGTGCCAGCAGCCAACAGGCAGGATCCTACGAGCAGTACTTC. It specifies CASSQQAGSYEQYF.

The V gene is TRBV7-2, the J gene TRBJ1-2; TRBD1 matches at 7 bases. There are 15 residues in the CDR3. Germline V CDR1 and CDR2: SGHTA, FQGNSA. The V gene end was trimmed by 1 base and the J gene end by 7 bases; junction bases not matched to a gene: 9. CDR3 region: CASSLGVTGYGGYTF. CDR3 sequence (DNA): TGTGCCAGCAGCTTAGGCGTGACAGGGTATGGTGGCTACACCTTC.

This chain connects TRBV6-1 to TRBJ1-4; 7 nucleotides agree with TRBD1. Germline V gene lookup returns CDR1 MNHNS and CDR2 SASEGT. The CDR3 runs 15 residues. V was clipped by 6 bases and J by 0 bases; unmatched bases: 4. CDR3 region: CASRAGTATNEKLFF. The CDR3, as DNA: TGTGCCAGCAGAGCCGGGACAGCAACTAATGAAAAACTGTTTTTT.

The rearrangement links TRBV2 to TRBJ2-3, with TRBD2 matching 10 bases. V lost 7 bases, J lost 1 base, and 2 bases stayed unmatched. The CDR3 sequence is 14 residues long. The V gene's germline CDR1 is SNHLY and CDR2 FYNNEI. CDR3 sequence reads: CASTSGSRTDTQYF. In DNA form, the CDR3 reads TGTGCCAGCACTAGCGGGAGTCGCACAGATACGCAGTATTTT.

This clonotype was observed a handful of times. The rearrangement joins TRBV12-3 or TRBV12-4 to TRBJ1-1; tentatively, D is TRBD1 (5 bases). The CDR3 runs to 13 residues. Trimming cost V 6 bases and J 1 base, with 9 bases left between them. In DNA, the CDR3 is TGTGCCAGCAGACCGACAGCGAACACTGAAGCTTTCTTT. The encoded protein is CASRPTANTEAFF.

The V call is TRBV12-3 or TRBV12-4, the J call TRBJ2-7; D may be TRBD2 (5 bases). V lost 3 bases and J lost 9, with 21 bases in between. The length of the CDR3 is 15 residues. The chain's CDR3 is CASSFLEYGNRLQYF. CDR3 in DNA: TGTGCCAGCAGTTTTTTGGAATACGGGAACCGGCTGCAGTACTTC.

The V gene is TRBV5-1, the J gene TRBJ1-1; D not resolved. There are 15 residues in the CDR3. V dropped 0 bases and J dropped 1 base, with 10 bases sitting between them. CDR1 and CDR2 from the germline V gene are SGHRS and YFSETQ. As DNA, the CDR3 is TGCGCCAGCAGCTTGGTTGGAGGGTCGAACACTGAAGCTTTCTTT. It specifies CASSLVGGSNTEAFF.

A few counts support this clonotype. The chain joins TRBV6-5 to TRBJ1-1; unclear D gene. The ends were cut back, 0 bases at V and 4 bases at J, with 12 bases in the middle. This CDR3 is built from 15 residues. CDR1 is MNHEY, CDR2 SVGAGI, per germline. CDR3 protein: CASSYSLAGSTEAFF. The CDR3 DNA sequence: TGTGCCAGCAGTTACTCTCTGGCAGGCAGCACTGAAGCTTTCTTT.

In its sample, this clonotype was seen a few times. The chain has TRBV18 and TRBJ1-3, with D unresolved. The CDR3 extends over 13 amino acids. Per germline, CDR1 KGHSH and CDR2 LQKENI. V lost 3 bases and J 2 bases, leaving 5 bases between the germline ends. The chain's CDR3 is CASSPTAGNTIYF. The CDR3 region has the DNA TGTGCCAGCTCACCGACGGCTGGAAACACCATATATTTT.

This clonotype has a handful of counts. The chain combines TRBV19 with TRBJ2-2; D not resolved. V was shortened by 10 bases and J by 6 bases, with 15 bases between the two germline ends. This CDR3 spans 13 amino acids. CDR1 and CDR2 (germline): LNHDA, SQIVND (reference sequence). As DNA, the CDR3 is TGTGCCACCTGGGATAGGGAAGCCGGGGAGCTGTTTTTT. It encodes CATWDREAGELFF.

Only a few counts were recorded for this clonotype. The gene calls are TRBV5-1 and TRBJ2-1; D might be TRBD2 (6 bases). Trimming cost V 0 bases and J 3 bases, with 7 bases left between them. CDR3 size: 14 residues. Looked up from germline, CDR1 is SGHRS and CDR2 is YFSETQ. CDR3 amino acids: CASSLGDFYNEQFF. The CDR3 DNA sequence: TGCGCCAGCAGCTTGGGGGACTTCTACAATGAGCAGTTCTTC.

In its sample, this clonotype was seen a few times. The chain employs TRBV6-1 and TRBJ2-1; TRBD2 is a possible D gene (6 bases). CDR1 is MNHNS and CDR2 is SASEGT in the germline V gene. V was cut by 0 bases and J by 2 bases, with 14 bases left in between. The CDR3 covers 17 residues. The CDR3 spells CASSEARGGTAYNEQFF. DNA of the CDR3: TGTGCCAGCAGTGAAGCGCGGGGTGGTACGGCCTACAATGAGCAGTTCTTC.

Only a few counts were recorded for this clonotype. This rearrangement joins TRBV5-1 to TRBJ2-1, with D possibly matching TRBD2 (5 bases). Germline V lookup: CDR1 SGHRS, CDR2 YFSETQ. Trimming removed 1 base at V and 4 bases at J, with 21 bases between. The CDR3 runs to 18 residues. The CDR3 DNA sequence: TGCGCCAGCAGCTTGCCACATAAGGGAGATTGGGGATACAATGAGCAGTTCTTC. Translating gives CASSLPHKGDWGYNEQFF.

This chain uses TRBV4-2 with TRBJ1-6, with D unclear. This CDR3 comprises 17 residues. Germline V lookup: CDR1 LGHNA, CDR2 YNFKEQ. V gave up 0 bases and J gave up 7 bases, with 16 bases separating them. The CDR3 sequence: CASSQEMASRTNSPLHF. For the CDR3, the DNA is TGTGCCAGCAGCCAAGAAATGGCCAGTCGAACGAATTCACCCCTCCACTTT.

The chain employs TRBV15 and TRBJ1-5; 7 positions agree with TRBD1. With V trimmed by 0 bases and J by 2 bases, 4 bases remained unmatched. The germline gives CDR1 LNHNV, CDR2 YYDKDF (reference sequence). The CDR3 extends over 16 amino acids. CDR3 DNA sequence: TGTGCCACCAGCAGAGAATGGCAGGGGGGCAATCAGCCCCAGCATTTT. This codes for CATSREWQGGNQPQHF.

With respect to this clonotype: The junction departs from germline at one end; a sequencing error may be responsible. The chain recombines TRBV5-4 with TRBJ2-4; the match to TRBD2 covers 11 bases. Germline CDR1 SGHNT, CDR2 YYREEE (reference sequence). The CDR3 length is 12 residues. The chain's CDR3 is CASRYSGRALTF. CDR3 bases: TGTGCCAGCAGATATAGCGGGAGGGCCTTAACCTTC.

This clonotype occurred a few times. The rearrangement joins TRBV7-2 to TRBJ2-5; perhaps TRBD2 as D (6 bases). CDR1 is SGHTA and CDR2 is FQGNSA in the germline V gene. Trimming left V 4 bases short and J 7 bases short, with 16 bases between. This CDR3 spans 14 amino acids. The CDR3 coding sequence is TGTGCCAGCAGCTCTTGGGGGGTCCGGGGGACCCAGTACTTC. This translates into CASSSWGVRGTQYF.